Below, 7 T cell receptor beta chains from the same sample are listed, as sequenced in a study of graft-versus-host responses after intestinal transplantation. Some clones are missing from TCRdb's copy, which holds only in-frame ones; the method was immunoSEQ multiplex PCR. Of tens of thousands of clones listed, around 91% are singletons. The sample consisted of PBMCs, taken less than 130 days after intestinal transplantation. The receptor source for this set is a human patient who received an intestinal transplant, so some T cells may come from the graft donor.

This clone was seen once. CDR3 amino acids: CASQTGSSYEQYF. In DNA, the CDR3 is TGTGCCTCACAGACAGGGAGCTCCTACGAGCAGTACTTC. The chain joins TRBV7-9 to TRBJ2-7; TRBD1 agrees at 7 bases. The CDR3 length is 13 residues. Germline trimming cut 11 bases from V and 0 bases from J; bases unmatched to any gene: 7. Germline assignment: CDR1 SEHNR and CDR2 FQNEAQ (reference sequence).

The rearrangement uses TRBV6-1 and TRBJ1-2; the D gene is possibly TRBD1 (6 bases). Germline V gene sequence: CDR1 MNHNS, CDR2 SASEGT. V gave up 6 bases and J gave up 4 bases, with 12 bases separating them. The CDR3 spans 13 residues. CDR3 sequence: CASRLTGSYGYTF. As DNA, the CDR3 is TGTGCCAGCAGGCTGACAGGTTCCTATGGCTACACCTTC.

The chain combines TRBV12-5 with TRBJ2-3; a possible D gene is TRBD2 (5 bases). Germline V gene lookup returns CDR1 LGHNT and CDR2 FRNRAP. The length of the CDR3 is 14 residues. Trimming removed 3 bases at V and 6 bases at J, with 13 bases between. The CDR3 DNA follows: TGTGCTAGTGGTTTACAAGGGCCGGGGGATACGCAGTATTTT. Encoded protein: CASGLQGPGDTQYF.

The genes are TRBV11-2 and TRBJ1-1, with unresolved D. This CDR3 has 17 residues. Trimming left V 2 bases short and J 5 bases short, with 21 bases between. In germline, CDR1 is SGHAT, CDR2 FQNNGV. In DNA form, the CDR3 reads TGTGCCAGCAGCTTATTTCTAGGGAGAAGACGGGAGACTGAAGCTTTCTTT. Protein: CASSLFLGRRRETEAFF.

This chain connects TRBV7-8 to TRBJ2-7; TRBD1 matches 8 bases. Germline lookup yields CDR1 SGHVS and CDR2 FQNEAQ. CDR3 length equals 16 residues. Germline trimming cut 5 bases from V and 2 bases from J; bases unmatched to any gene: 11. CDR3 nucleotide sequence: TGTGCCAGCAGCCGTCTTAGTTGGGACAGGACCTACGAGCAGTACTTC. Translating gives CASSRLSWDRTYEQYF.

Regarding this clone: The junction shows a germline mismatch at one end, possibly a read error. In DNA, the CDR3 is TGTGCCAGCACCTTAGCAGATACGCAGTATTTT. This gives the protein CASTLADTQYF. The chain carries TRBV7-2 and TRBJ2-3; no clear D. Germline V gene lookup returns CDR1 SGHTA and CDR2 FQGNSA. The CDR3 length is 11 residues.

V gene TRBV5-5 combines with J gene TRBJ2-7; D possibly corresponds to TRBD1 (5 bases). Germline assignment: CDR1 SGHKS and CDR2 YYEKEE (reference sequence). Trimming stripped 3 bases from V and 2 bases from J, with 12 bases between. The CDR3 contains 14 residues. The CDR3 nucleotides read TGTGCCAGCAGCTCCCTGATGGGGCCCTACGAGCAGTACTTC. Protein: CASSSLMGPYEQYF. The complete variable domain, with remaining parts taken from reference TRBV5-5 and TRBJ2-7, reads DAGVTQSPTHLIKTRGQQVTLRCSPISGHKSVSWYQQVLGQGPQFIFQYYEKEERGRGNFPDRFSARQFPNYSSELNVNALLLGDSALYLCASSSLMGPYEQYFGPGTRLTVT.